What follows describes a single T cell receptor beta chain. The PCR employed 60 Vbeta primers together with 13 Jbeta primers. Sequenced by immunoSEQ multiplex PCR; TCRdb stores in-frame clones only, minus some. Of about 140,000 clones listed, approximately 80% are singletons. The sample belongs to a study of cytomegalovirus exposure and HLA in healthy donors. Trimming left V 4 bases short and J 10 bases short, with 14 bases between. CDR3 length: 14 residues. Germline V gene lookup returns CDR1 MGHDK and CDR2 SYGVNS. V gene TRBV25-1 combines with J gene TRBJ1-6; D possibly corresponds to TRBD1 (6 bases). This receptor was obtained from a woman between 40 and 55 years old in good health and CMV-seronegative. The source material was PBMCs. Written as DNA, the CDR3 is TGTGCCAGCAGTGTCAACAGGGTCTTGTCACCCCTCCACTTT. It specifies CASSVNRVLSPLHF.